The clone carrying this T cell receptor beta chain was detected only a few times. A junction end diverges from the germline sequence, so it may reflect a read error. Germline-derived CDR1 and CDR2 are SNHLY and FYNNEI. The CDR3 is 14 amino acids. This sample is part of a study of blood T cell repertoires in COVID-19. Assay: immunoSEQ multiplex PCR; the TCRdb copy retains only in-frame clones and omits some. The sample yields some 100,000 clones, just over 85% seen once. The receptor was derived from a woman in her forties or fifties who had recovered from COVID-19. Sequenced input: PBMCs or T cells enriched from blood (not recorded which). The V and J genes are TRBV2 and TRBJ2-7, with 9 bases lining up with TRBD1. Here the CDR3 DNA reads TGTGCCAGCAGAGAAGAGGGACAGGGACCCGAGCAGTACTTC. Encoded protein: CASREEGQGPEQYF.